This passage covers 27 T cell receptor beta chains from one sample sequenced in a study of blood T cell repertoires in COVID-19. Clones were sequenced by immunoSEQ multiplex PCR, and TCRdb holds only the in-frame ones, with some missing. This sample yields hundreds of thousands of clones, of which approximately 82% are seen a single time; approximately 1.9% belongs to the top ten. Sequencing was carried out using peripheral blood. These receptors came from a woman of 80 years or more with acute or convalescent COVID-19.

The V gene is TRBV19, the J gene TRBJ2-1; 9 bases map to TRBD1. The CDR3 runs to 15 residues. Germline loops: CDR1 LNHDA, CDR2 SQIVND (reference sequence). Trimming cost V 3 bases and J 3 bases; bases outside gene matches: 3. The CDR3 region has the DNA TGTGCCAGTAGTATTTGGACAGGGGTCTACAATGAGCAGTTCTTC. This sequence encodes CASSIWTGVYNEQFF.

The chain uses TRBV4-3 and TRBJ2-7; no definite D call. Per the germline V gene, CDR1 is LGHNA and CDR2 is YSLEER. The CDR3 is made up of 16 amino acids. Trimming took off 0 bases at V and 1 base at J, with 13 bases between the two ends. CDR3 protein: CASSQDVYLASYEQYF. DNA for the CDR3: TGCGCCAGCAGCCAAGATGTTTACCTGGCTTCCTACGAGCAGTACTTC.

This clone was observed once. CDR3 protein: CASSQEVSGRVHEQFF. The CDR3 nucleotides read TGCGCCAGCAGCCAAGAAGTAAGCGGGAGGGTACATGAGCAGTTCTTC. V is TRBV4-1 and J is TRBJ2-1; TRBD2 matches at 10 bases. The CDR3 is 16 residues long. Germline V gene lookup returns CDR1 MGHRA and CDR2 YSYEKL. Trimming removed 0 bases from V and 8 bases from J; junction bases left unmatched: 7.

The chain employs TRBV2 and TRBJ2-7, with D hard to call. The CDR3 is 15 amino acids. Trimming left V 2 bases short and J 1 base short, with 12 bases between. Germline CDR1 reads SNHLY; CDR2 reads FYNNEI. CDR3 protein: CASSELGTASYEQYF. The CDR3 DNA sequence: TGTGCCAGCAGTGAATTAGGTACAGCTTCCTACGAGCAGTACTTC.

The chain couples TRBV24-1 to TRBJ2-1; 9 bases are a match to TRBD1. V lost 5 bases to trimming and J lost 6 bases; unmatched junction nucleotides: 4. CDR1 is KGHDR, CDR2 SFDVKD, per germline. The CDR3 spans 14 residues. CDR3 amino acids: CATSGGQGSNEQFF. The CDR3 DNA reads TGTGCCACCAGTGGGGGACAGGGAAGCAATGAGCAGTTCTTC.

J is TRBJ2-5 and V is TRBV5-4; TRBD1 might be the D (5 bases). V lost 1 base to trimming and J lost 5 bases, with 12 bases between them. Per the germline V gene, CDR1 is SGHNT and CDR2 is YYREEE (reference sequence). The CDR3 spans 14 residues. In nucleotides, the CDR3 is TGTGCCAGCAGCTTGTTCCAGGGCCAGGAGACCCAGTACTTC. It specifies CASSLFQGQETQYF.

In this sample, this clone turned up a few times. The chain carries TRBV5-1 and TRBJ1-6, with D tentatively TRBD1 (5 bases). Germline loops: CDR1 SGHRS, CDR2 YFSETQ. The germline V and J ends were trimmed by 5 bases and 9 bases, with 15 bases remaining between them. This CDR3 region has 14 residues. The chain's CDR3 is CASRQASSGSPLHF. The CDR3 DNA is TGCGCCAGCAGACAGGCCTCGTCCGGTTCACCCCTCCACTTT.

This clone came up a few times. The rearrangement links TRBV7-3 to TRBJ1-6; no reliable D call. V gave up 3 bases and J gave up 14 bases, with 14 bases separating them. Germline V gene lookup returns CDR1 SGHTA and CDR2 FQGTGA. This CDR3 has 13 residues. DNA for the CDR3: TGTGCCAGCAGCTTTAACCCGGGTCTATCCCTCCACTTT. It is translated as CASSFNPGLSLHF.

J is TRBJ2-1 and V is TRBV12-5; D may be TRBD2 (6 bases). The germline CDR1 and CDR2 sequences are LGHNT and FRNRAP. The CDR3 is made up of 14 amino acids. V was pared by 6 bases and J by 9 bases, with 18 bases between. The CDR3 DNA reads TGTGCTAGTGGACCTCAGACTAGTGGGTCTGAGCAGTTCTTC. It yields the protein CASGPQTSGSEQFF.

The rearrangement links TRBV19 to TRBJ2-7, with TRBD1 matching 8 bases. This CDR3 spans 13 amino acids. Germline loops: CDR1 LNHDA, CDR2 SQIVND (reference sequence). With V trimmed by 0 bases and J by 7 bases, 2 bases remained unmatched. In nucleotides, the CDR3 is TGTGCCAGTAGTATAGACAGGGGGCGGGAGCAGTACTTC. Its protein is CASSIDRGREQYF. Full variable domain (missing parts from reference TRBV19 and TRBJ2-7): DGGITQSPKYLFRKEGQNVTLSCEQNLNHDAMYWYRQDPGQGLRLIYYSQIVNDFQKGDIAEGYSVSREKKESFPLTVTSAQKNPTAFYLCASSIDRGREQYFGPGTRLTVT.

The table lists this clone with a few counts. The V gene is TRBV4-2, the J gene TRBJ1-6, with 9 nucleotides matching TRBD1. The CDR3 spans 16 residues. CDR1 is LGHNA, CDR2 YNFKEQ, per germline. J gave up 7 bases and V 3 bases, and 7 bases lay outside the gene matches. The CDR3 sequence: CASSQRQGVENSPLHF. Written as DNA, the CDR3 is TGTGCCAGCAGCCAGAGACAGGGGGTCGAGAATTCACCCCTCCACTTT.

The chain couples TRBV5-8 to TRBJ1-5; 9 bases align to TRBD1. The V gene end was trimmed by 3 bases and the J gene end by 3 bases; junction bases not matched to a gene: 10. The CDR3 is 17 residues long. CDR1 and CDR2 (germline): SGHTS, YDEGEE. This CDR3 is CASSSGTGILTNQPQHF. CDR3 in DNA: TGTGCCAGCAGCTCCGGGACAGGGATCCTAACCAATCAGCCCCAGCATTTT.

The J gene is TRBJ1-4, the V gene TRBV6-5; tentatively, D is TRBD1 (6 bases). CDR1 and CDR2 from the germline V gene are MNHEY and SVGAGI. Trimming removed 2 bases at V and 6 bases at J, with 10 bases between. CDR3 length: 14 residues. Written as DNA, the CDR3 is TGTGCCAGCAGTTACAGGGGGAAGGATGAAAAACTGTTTTTT. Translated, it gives CASSYRGKDEKLFF.

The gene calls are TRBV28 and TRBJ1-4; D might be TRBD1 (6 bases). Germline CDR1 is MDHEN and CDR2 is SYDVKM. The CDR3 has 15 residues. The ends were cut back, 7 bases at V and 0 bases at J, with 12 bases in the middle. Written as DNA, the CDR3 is TGTGCCAGCAACAGGGCCGTAACAACTAATGAAAAACTGTTTTTT. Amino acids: CASNRAVTTNEKLFF.

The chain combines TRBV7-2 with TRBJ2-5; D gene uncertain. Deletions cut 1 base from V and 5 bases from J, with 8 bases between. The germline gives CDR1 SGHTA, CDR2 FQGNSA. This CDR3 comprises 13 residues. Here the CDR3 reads CASSLGFRETQYF. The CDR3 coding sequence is TGTGCCAGCAGCTTAGGGTTCCGGGAGACCCAGTACTTC. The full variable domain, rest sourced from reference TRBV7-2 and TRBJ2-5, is GAGVSQSPSNKVTEKGKDVELRCDPISGHTALYWYRQSLGQGLEFLIYFQGNSAPDKSGLPSDRFSAERTGGSVSTLTIQRTQQEDSAVYLCASSLGFRETQYFGPGTRLLVL.

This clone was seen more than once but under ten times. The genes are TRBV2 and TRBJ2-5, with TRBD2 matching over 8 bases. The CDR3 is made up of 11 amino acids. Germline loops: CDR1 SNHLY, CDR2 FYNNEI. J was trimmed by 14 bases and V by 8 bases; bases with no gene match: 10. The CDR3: CASENSGAAYF. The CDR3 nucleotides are TGTGCCAGCGAAAATAGCGGGGCCGCCTACTTC.

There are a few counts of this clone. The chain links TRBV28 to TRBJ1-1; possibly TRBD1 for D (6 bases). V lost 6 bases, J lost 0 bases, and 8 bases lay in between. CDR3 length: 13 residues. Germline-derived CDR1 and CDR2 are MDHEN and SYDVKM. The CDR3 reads CASSRGMNTEAFF. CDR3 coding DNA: TGTGCCAGCAGCAGGGGTATGAACACTGAAGCTTTCTTT.

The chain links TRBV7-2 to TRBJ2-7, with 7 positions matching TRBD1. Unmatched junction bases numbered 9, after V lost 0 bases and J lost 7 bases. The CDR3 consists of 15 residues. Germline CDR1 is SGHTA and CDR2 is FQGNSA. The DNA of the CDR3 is TGTGCCAGCAGCTTAGCGCTAGGGGGCTTGGGAGAGCAGTACTTC. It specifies CASSLALGGLGEQYF.

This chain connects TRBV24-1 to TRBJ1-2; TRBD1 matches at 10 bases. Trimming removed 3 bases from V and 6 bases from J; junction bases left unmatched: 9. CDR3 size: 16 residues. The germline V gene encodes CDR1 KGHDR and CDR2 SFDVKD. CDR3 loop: CATSDAKTGGVDGYTF. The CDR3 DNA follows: TGTGCCACCAGTGATGCGAAGACAGGGGGCGTTGATGGCTACACCTTC.

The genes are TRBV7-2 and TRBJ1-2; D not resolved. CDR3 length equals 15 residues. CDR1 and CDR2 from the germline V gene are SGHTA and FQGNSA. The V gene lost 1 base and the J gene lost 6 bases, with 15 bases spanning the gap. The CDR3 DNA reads TGTGCCAGCAGCTTAGGGTCCCCGTTGAGGGATGGCTACACCTTC. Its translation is CASSLGSPLRDGYTF.

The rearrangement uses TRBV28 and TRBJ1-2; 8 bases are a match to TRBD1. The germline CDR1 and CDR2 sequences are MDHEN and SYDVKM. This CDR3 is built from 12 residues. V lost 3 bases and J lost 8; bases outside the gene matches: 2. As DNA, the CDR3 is TGTGCCAGCAGTTTGAACAGGGGGGGCTACACCTTC. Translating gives CASSLNRGGYTF.

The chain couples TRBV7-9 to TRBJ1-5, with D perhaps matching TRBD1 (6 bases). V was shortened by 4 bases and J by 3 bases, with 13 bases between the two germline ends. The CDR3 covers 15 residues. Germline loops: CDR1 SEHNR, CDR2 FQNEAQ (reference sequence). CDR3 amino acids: CASSSTGLYNQPQHF. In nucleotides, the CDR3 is TGTGCCAGCAGCTCCACAGGGTTATACAATCAGCCCCAGCATTTT.

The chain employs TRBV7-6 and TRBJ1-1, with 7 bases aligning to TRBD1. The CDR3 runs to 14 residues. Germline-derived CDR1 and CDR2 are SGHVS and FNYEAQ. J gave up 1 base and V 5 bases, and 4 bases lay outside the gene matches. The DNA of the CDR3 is TGTGCCAGCAGCAAGACAGGGCCGAACACTGAAGCTTTCTTT. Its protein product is CASSKTGPNTEAFF.

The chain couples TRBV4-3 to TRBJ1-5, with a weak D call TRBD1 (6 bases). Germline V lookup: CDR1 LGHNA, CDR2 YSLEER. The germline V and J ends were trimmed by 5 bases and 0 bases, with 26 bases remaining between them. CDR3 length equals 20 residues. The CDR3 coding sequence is TGCGCCAGCAGCACCCACCAAATCAAGGACAGAAGGTATAGCAATCAGCCCCAGCATTTT. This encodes CASSTHQIKDRRYSNQPQHF.

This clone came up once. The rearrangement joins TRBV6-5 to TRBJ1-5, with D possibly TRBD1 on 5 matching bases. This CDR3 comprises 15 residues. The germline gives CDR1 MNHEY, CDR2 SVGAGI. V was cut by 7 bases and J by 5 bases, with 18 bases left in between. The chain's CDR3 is CASTPEAWGDQPQHF. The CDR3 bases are TGTGCCAGCACCCCTGAGGCCTGGGGGGATCAGCCCCAGCATTTT.

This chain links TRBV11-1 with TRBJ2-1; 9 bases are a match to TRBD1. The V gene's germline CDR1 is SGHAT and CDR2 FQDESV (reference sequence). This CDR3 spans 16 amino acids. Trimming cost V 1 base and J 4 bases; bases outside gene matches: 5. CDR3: CASSLGGQGTYNEQFF. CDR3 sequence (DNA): TGTGCCAGCAGCTTAGGGGGACAGGGAACTTACAATGAGCAGTTCTTC.

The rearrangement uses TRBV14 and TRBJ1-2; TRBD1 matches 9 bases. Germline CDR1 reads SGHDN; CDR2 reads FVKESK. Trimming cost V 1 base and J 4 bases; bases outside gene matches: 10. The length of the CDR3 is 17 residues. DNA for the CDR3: TGTGCCAGCAGCCAAGGTCATACAGGGGGCAGGGGCTATGGCTACACCTTC. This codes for CASSQGHTGGRGYGYTF. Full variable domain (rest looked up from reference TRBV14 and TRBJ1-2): EAGVTQFPSHSVIEKGQTVTLRCDPISGHDNLYWYRRVMGKEIKFLLHFVKESKQDESGMPNNRFLAERTGGTYSTLKVQPAELEDSGVYFCASSQGHTGGRGYGYTFGSGTRLTVV.